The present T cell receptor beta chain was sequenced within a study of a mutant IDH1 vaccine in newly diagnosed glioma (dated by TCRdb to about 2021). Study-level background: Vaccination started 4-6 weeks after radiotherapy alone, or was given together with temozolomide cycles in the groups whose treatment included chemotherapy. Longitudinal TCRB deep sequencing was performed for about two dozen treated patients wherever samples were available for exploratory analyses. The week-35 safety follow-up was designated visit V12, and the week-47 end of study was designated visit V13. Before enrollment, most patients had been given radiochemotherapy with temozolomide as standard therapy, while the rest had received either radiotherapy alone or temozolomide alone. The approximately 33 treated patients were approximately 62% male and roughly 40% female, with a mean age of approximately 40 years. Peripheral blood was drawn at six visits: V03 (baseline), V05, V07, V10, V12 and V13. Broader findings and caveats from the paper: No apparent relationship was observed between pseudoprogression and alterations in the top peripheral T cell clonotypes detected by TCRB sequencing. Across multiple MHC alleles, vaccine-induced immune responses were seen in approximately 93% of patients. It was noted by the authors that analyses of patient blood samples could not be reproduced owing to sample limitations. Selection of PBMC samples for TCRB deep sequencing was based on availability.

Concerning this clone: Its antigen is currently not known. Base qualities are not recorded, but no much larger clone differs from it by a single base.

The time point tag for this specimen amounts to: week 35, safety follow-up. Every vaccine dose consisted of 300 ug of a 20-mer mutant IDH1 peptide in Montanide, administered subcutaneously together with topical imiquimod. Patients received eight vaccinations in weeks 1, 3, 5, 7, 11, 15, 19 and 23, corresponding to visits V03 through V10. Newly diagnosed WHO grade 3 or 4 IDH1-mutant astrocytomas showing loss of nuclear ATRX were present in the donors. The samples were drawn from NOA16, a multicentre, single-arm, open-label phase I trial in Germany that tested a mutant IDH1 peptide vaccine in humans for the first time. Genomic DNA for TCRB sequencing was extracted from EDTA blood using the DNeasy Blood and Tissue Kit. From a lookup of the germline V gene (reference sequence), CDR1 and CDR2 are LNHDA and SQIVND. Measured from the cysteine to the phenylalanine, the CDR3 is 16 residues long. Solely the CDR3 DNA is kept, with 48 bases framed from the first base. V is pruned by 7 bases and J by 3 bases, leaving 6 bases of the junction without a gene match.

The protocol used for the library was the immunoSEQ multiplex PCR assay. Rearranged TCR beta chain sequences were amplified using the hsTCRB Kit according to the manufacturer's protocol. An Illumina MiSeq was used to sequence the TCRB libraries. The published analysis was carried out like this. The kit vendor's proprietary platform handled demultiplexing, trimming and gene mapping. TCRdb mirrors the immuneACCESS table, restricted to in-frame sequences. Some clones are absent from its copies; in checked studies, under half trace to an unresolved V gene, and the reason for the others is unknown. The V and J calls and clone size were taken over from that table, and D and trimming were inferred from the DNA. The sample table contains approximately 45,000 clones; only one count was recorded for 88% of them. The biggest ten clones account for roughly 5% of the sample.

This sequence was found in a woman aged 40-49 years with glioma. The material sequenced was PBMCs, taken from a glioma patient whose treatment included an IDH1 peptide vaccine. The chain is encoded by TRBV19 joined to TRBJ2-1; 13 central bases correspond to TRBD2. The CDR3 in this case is CASTLTSGRHYNEQFF. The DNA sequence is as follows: TGTGCCAGTACCCTGACTAGCGGGAGGCACTACAATGAGCAGTTCTTC.